This T cell receptor (beta chain) was identified in a study of blood T cell repertoires in COVID-19. Libraries were prepared by immunoSEQ multiplex PCR; TCRdb keeps only in-frame clonotypes and omits some of them. The data show 130,000 or so clones, with approximately 84% seen just once and 3.4% held by the top ten. CDR3 length: 15 residues. The V and J ends lost 5 bases and 5 bases, in that order; junction bases with no gene match: 10. Germline V gene data show CDR1 as MDHEN and CDR2 as SYDVKM. The receptor was isolated from a woman aged 50 to 60 with acute COVID-19. The genes are TRBV28 and TRBJ2-7; TRBD1 aligns across 9 bases. Sequencing was done on a sample of PBMCs or T cells enriched from blood (not recorded which). This chain's CDR3 is CASSLLQGARDEQYF. The CDR3 DNA follows: TGTGCCAGCAGTCTACTACAGGGGGCGCGCGACGAGCAGTACTTC. Using reference TRBV28 and TRBJ2-7 for the parts outside the CDR3, the full variable domain is DVKVTQSSRYLVKRTGEKVFLECVQDMDHENMFWYRQDPGLGLRLIYFSYDVKMKEKGDIPEGYSVSREKKERFSLILESASTNQTSMYLCASSLLQGARDEQYFGPGTRLTVT.